This note documents a single TCR beta chain sequence. Germline CDR1 reads SGHAT; CDR2 reads FQNNGV. V lost 8 bases and J lost 5, with 13 bases in between. The CDR3 runs to 12 residues. These data originate in a study of cytomegalovirus exposure and HLA in healthy donors. The PCR contained 60 Vbeta and 13 Jbeta primers. Per the original data handling: Unique TCR beta chains numbered roughly 80 million in a later analysis, with roughly 11 million shared. Only in-frame clones appear in the TCRdb table, and some are missing; sequencing was by immunoSEQ multiplex PCR. The V and J calls and the clone size are those of that table, but D and trimming were determined from the DNA. The repertoire table contains under 200,000 clones.

The sequence came from a man in his thirties or forties in good health and CMV-seronegative. Sequenced sample: PBMCs. The chain employs TRBV11-2 and TRBJ2-7; D is perhaps TRBD2 (6 bases). The CDR3 DNA sequence: TGTGCCAGCGCTGGGGGGACGCACGAGCAGTACTTC. Protein: CASAGGTHEQYF.